The clone carrying this T cell receptor (beta chain) has more than one count but fewer than ten. Its antigen is unidentified. Expressed TCRB transcripts were sequenced because the entire RNA isolate underwent reverse transcription. Using immunoSEQ multiplex PCR, the repertoire was profiled, and TCRdb retains in-frame clones only, with some absent. Of under 550,000 clones in the sample, about an eighth were seen once. Germline CDR1 reads LGHNT; CDR2 reads FRNRAP. The CDR3 sequence is 16 residues long. V lost 4 bases to trimming and J lost 0 bases; unmatched junction nucleotides: 6. This entry comes from a study of beta chain features in type 1 diabetes. Across the whole study: Healthy donors resembled patients in age, gender and cell yields.

Study-level results: Compared to healthy donors, patients appeared to have naive, central memory and Treg TCRB repertoires that were more alike. When Type 1 diabetes patients were examined, their TCRB CDR3s proved moderately but significantly shorter in all four CD4+ subsets.

The sequence was collected from a woman in her late teens or twenties in good health. The specimen sequenced was naive CD4+ T cells from blood. The rearrangement joins TRBV12-5 to TRBJ2-1, with TRBD1 matching 7 bases. CDR3 sequence reads: CASGSSGTASYNEQFF. In DNA form, the CDR3 reads TGTGCTAGTGGTTCATCCGGGACAGCCTCCTACAATGAGCAGTTCTTC.